This T cell receptor beta chain stems from a study of long-term antiretroviral therapy in people with HIV. Samples were assayed with immunoSEQ v3.0 at survey level. TCRdb's table, derived via immunoSEQ multiplex PCR, lists solely in-frame clones and lacks some. The table shows some 35,000 clones, with approximately 83% occurring only once. Concerning this clone itself: What it recognizes is unknown.

Germline-derived CDR1 and CDR2 are ENHRY and SYGVKD. The J segment lost 5 bases and the V segment lost 3 bases, leaving 4 bases of the junction unmatched. The CDR3 contains 14 residues. Study-wide points: All time points showed a repertoire dominated by clones expanded before ART. Data on ART adherence, viral resistance or therapy changes were unavailable.

The chain carries TRBV10-3 and TRBJ2-7; 10 positions match TRBD2. Sequenced here: unsorted PBMCs, sampled 2.2 years after starting antiretroviral therapy. The receptor's source is a man younger than 35 with HIV. The CDR3 region has the DNA TGTGCCATCAGTGAAAGTCTAGCGGGGGACGAGCAGTACTTC. Translating gives CAISESLAGDEQYF.